This entry is about one TCR beta chain. The source of the sample is a study of blood T cell repertoires in COVID-19. Across the study: Italy, Spain and the United States were the sources of the convalescent and acute COVID-19 samples.

Produced via immunoSEQ multiplex PCR; TCRdb's table is partial and in-frame only. The table records 260,000 or so clones, about 91% of them present only once. Germline values: CDR1 LNHDA, CDR2 SQIVND (reference sequence). V shed 8 bases and J shed 5 bases, with 9 bases lying between them. This CDR3 has 11 amino acids. The sequence was obtained from a woman aged 40 to 50 with acute COVID-19. The V gene is TRBV19, the J gene TRBJ1-1; D perhaps matches TRBD1 (6 bases). The sequenced sample consisted of PBMCs or T cells enriched from blood (not recorded which). The CDR3 bases are TGTGCCAGTGTGGGGGCGACTGAAGCTTTCTTT. Translation: CASVGATEAFF. The whole variable domain, remainder taken from reference TRBV19 and TRBJ1-1, is DGGITQSPKYLFRKEGQNVTLSCEQNLNHDAMYWYRQDPGQGLRLIYYSQIVNDFQKGDIAEGYSVSREKKESFPLTVTSAQKNPTAFYLCASVGATEAFFGQGTRLTVV.